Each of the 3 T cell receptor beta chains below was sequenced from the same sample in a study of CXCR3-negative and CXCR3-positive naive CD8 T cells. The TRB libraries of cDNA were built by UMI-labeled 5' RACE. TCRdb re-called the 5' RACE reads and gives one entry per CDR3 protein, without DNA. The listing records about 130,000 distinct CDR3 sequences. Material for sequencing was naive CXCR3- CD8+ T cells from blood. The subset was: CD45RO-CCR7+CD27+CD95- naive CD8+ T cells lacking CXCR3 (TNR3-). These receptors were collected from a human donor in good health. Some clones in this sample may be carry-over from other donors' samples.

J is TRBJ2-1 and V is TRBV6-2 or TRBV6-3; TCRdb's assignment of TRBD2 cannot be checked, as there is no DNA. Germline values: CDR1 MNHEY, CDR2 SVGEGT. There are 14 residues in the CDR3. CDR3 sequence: CASSPLAGVDEQFF.

CDR3 in amino acids: CSARADRDPGVPGLAGDSYEQYF. The genes are TRBV20-1 and TRBJ2-7; TCRdb outputs TRBD2, but without DNA this stays unchecked. CDR3 size: 23 residues. Germline V CDR1 and CDR2: DFQATT, SNEGSKA (reference sequence).

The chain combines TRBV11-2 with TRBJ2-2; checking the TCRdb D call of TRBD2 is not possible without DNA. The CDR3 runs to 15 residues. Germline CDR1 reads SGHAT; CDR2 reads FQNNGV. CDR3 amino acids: CASTRGLGNTGELFF.